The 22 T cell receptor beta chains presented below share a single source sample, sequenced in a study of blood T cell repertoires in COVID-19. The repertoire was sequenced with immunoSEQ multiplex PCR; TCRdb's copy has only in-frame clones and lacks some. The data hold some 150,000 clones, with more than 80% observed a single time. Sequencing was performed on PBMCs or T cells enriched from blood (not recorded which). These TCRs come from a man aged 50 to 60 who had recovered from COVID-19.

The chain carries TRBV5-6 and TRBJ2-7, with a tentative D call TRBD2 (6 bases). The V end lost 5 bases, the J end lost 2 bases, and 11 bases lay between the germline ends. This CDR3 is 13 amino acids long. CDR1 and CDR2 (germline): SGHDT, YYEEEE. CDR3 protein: CASRTGGAYEQYV. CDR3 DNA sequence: TGTGCCAGCAGAACAGGCGGGGCCTACGAGCAGTACGTC.

The CDR3 nucleotides read TGTGCCAGCAGCATGACTAGAACTAGCACAGATACGCAGTATTTT. It encodes CASSMTRTSTDTQYF. The chain links TRBV7-3 to TRBJ2-3, with D maybe TRBD2 (6 bases). The germline CDR1 and CDR2 sequences are SGHTA and FQGTGA. The CDR3 consists of 15 residues. The V gene lost 5 bases and the J gene lost 0 bases, with 12 bases spanning the gap.

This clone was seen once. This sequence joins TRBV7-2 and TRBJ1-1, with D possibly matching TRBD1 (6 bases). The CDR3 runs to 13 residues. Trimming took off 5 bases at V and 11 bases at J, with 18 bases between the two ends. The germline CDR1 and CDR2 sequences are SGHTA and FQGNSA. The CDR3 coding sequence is TGTGCCAGCAGCCAGGGACACACGGTTTCGGCTTTCTTT. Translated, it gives CASSQGHTVSAFF.

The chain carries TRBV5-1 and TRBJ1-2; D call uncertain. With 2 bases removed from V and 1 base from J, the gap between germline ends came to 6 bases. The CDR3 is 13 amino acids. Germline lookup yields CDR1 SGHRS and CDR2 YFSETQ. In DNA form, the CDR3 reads TGCGCCAGCAGCTTCGACAATAACTATGGCTACACCTTC. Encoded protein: CASSFDNNYGYTF.

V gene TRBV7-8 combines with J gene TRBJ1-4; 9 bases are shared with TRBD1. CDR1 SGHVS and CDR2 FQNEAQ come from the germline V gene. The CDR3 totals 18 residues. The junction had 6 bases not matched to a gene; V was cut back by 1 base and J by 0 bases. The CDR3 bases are TGTGCCAGCAGCTTAGTGGTGCGGACAGGGGCAACTAATGAAAAACTGTTTTTT. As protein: CASSLVVRTGATNEKLFF.

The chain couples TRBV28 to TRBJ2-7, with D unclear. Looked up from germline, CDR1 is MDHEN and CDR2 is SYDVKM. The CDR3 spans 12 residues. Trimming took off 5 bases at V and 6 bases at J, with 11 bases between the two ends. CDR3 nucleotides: TGTGCCAGCAGTAAACGAAGCCCCGAGCAGTACTTC. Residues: CASSKRSPEQYF.

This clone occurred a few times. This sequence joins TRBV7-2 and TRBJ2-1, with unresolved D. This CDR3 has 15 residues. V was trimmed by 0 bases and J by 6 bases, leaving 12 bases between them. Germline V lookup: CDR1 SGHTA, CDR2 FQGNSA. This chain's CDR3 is CASSLAFGSFNEQFF. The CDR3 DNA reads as TGTGCCAGCAGCTTAGCTTTCGGGTCTTTCAATGAGCAGTTCTTC.

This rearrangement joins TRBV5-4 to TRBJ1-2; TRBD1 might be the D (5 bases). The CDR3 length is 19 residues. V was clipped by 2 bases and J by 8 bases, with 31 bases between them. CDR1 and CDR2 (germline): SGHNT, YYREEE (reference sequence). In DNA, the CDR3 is TGTGCCAGCAGCTTACCTGCCGCAACCGGGGGGAAATCAAGTAGAGGCTACACCTTC. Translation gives CASSLPAATGGKSSRGYTF. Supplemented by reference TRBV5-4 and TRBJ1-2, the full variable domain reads ETGVTQSPTHLIKTRGQQVTLRCSSQSGHNTVSWYQQALGQGPQFIFQYYREEENGRGNFPPRFSGLQFPNYSSELNVNALELDDSALYLCASSLPAATGGKSSRGYTFGSGTRLTVV.

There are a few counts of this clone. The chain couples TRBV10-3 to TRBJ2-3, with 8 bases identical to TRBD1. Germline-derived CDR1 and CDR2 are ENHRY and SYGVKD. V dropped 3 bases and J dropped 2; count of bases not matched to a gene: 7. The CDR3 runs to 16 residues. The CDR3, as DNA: TGTGCCATCAGTGAACCTGGGGACAGGCCCACAGATACGCAGTATTTT. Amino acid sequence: CAISEPGDRPTDTQYF.

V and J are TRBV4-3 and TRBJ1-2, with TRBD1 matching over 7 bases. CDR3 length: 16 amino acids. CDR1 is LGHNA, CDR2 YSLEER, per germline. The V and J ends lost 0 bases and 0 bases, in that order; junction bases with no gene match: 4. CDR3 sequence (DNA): TGCGCCAGCAGCCAAGAGGTAGGGGGCGCTAACTATGGCTACACCTTC. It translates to CASSQEVGGANYGYTF.

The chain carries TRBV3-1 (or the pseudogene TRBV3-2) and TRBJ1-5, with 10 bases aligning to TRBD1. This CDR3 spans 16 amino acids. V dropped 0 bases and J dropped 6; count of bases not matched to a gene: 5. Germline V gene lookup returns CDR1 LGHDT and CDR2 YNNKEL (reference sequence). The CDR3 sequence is CASSQDEGTGVQPQHF. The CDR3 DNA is TGTGCCAGCAGCCAAGATGAGGGGACAGGGGTTCAGCCCCAGCATTTT.

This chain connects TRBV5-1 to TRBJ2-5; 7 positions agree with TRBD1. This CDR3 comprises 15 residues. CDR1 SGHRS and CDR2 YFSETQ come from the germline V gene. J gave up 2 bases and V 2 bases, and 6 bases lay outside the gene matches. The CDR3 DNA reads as TGCGCCAGCAGCTTAATACCGGGACAGCAAGAGACCCAGTACTTC. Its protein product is CASSLIPGQQETQYF.

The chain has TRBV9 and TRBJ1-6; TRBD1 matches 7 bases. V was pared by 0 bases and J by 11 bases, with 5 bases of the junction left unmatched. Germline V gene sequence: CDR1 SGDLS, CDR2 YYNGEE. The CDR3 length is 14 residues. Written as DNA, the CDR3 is TGTGCCAGCAGCGTAGAGGGGGCAGGAGCACCCCTCCACTTT. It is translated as CASSVEGAGAPLHF.

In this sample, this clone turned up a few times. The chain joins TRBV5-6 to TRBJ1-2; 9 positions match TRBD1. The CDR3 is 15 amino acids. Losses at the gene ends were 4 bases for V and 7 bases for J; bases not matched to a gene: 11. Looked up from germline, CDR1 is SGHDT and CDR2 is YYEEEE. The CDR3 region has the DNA TGTGCCAGCAGCCCAGGGACAGGGAGAGAAAGTGGCTACACCTTC. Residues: CASSPGTGRESGYTF.

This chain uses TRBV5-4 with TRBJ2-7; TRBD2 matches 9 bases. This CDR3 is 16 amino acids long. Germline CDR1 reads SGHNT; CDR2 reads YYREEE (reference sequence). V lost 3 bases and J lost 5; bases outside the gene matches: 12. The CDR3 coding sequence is TGTGCCAGCAGCTGGGGGGGGAGCGGGAGGACCCACGAGCAGTACTTC. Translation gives CASSWGGSGRTHEQYF.

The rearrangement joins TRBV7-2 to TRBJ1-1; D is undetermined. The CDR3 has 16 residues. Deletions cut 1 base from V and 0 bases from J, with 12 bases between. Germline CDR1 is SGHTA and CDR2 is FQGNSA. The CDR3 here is CASSLETARVNTEAFF. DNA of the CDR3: TGTGCCAGCAGCTTAGAGACCGCCCGGGTGAACACTGAAGCTTTCTTT. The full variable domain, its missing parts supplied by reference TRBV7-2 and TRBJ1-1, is GAGVSQSPSNKVTEKGKDVELRCDPISGHTALYWYRQSLGQGLEFLIYFQGNSAPDKSGLPSDRFSAERTGGSVSTLTIQRTQQEDSAVYLCASSLETARVNTEAFFGQGTRLTVV.

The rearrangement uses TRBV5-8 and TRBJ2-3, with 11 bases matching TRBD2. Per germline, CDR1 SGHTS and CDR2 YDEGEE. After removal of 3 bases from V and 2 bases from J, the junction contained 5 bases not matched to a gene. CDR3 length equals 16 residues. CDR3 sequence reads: CASSYLAGGFTDTQYF. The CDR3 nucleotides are TGTGCCAGCAGCTACCTAGCGGGGGGCTTCACAGATACGCAGTATTTT.

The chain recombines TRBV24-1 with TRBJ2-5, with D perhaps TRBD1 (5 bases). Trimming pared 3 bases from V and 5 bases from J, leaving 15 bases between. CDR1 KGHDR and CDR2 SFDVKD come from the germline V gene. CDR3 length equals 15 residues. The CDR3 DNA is TGTGCCACCAGTGATGCCGCAGGGTTGAGCGAGACCCAGTACTTC. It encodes CATSDAAGLSETQYF.

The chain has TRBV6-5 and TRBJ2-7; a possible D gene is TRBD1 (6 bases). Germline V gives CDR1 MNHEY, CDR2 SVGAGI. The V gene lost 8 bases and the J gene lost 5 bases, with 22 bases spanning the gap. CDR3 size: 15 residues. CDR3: CASSVQGFTGHEQYF. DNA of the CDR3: TGTGCCAGCTCTGTACAGGGATTCACCGGGCACGAGCAGTACTTC.

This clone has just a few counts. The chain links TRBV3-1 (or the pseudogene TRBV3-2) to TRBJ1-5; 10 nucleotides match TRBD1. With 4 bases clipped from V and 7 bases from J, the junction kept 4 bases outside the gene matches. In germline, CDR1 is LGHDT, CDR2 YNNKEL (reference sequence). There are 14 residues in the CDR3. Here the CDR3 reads CASSLGQGEQPQHF. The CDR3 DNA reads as TGTGCCAGCAGCCTAGGACAGGGGGAACAGCCCCAGCATTTT.

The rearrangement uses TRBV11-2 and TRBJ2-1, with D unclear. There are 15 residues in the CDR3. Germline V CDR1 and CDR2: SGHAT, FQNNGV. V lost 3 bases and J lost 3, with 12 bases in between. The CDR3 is CASSFRNSLYNEQFF. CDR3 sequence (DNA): TGTGCCAGCAGCTTTCGGAACAGCCTCTACAATGAGCAGTTCTTC. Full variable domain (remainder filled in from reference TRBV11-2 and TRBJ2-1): EAGVAQSPRYKIIEKRQSVAFWCNPISGHATLYWYQQILGQGPKLLIQFQNNGVVDDSQLPKDRFSAERLKGVDSTLKIQPAKLEDSAVYLCASSFRNSLYNEQFFGPGTRLTVL.

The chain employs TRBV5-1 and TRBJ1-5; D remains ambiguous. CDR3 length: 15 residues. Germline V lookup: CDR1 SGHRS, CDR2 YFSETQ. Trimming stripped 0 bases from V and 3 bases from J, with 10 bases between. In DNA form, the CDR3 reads TGCGCCAGCAGCTTGGTTGGGGAGTCCAATCAGCCCCAGCATTTT. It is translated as CASSLVGESNQPQHF. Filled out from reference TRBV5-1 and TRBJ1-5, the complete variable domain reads KAGVTQTPRYLIKTRGQQVTLSCSPISGHRSVSWYQQTPGQGLQFLFEYFSETQRNKGNFPGRFSGRQFSNSRSEMNVSTLELGDSALYLCASSLVGESNQPQHFGDGTRLSIL.